The 15 T cell receptor beta chains given below trace back to one sample, sequenced in a study of cytomegalovirus exposure and HLA in healthy donors. Clones were read by immunoSEQ multiplex PCR, and TCRdb kept only the in-frame ones, dropping some. This table holds around 150,000 clones, approximately 80% found once. The source material was PBMCs. The receptors shown here come from a man younger than 45 in good health and CMV-seropositive.

The rearrangement joins TRBV10-3 to TRBJ2-2; 10 bases fit TRBD1. Germline CDR1 and CDR2: ENHRY and SYGVKD. The CDR3 runs 14 residues. Trimming at V came to 10 bases and at J to 3 bases, leaving 5 bases not matched to a gene. The CDR3 reads CATGDRGYTGELFF. The CDR3 region has the DNA TGTGCCACGGGGGACAGGGGCTACACCGGGGAGCTGTTTTTT.

The CDR3 here is CASSFRGKGANYGYTF. In DNA form, the CDR3 reads TGTGCCAGCAGTTTCCGCGGGAAGGGAGCTAACTATGGCTACACCTTC. The chain employs TRBV27 and TRBJ1-2; no firm D call. The germline V and J ends were trimmed by 3 bases and 0 bases, with 14 bases remaining between them. This CDR3 has 16 amino acids. Germline V CDR1 and CDR2: MNHEY, SMNVEV (reference sequence).

The chain couples TRBV7-9 to TRBJ2-5; weak D call: TRBD1 (6 bases). Germline V gives CDR1 SEHNR, CDR2 FQNEAQ (reference sequence). This CDR3 region has 16 residues. V was clipped by 5 bases and J by 0 bases, with 16 bases between them. CDR3 residues: CASSLIFTGYQETQYF. Written as DNA, the CDR3 is TGTGCCAGCAGCCTAATATTCACAGGGTACCAAGAGACCCAGTACTTC.

The chain joins TRBV4-1 to TRBJ1-1; 10 bases line up with TRBD1. Germline assignment: CDR1 MGHRA and CDR2 YSYEKL. The length of the CDR3 is 16 residues. V lost 0 bases, J lost 5 bases, and 6 bases stayed unmatched. The CDR3 sequence: CASSQDDRGRGTEAFF. For the CDR3, the DNA is TGCGCCAGCAGCCAAGACGACAGGGGGCGCGGGACTGAAGCTTTCTTT.

This chain links TRBV7-9 with TRBJ1-3, with TRBD1 as a possible D gene (6 bases). This CDR3 spans 17 amino acids. Germline CDR1 is SEHNR and CDR2 is FQNEAQ (reference sequence). V was cut by 5 bases and J by 0 bases, with 17 bases left in between. The CDR3 bases are TGTGCCAGCAGCATCTGGCGGGGGCAGGGCTCTGGAAACACCATATATTTT. It encodes CASSIWRGQGSGNTIYF.

This clone was counted a few times. V and J are TRBV6-6 and TRBJ2-7; 8 positions match TRBD2. The germline CDR1 and CDR2 sequences are MNHNY and SVGAGI (reference sequence). Unmatched junction bases numbered 7, after V lost 11 bases and J lost 4 bases. CDR3 length equals 12 residues. CDR3 residues: CAGGVAGYEQYF. CDR3 DNA sequence: TGTGCCGGGGGGGTAGCGGGGTACGAGCAGTACTTC.

V gene TRBV9 combines with J gene TRBJ2-1; 14 bases agree with TRBD2. The CDR3 is made up of 16 amino acids. In germline, CDR1 is SGDLS, CDR2 YYNGEE. The J segment lost 7 bases and the V segment lost 4 bases, leaving 7 bases of the junction unmatched. The CDR3 protein is CASSPSTSGGANEQFF. The DNA for the CDR3 is TGTGCCAGCAGCCCCTCGACTAGCGGGGGGGCAAATGAGCAGTTCTTC.

The V gene is TRBV7-2, the J gene TRBJ1-1, with D tentatively TRBD1 (6 bases). The germline V gene has CDR1 SGHTA and CDR2 FQGNSA. This CDR3 contains 13 residues. Between the trimmed V and J ends, which lost 11 bases and 0 bases, there was a span of 13 bases. The CDR3 protein is CAAAGDVNTEAFF. CDR3 bases: TGTGCCGCGGCAGGGGATGTGAACACTGAAGCTTTCTTT.

The gene calls are TRBV7-9 and TRBJ2-2; D possibly corresponds to TRBD1 (6 bases). V was trimmed by 5 bases and J by 1 base, leaving 11 bases between them. This CDR3 has 15 amino acids. Germline CDR1 is SEHNR and CDR2 is FQNEAQ (reference sequence). The CDR3 loop reads CASSADRLNTGELFF. DNA for the CDR3: TGTGCCAGCAGCGCAGACAGGTTGAACACCGGGGAGCTGTTTTTT.

This rearrangement joins TRBV7-2 to TRBJ2-7, with 10 bases lining up with TRBD1. CDR1 is SGHTA and CDR2 is FQGNSA in the germline V gene. CDR3 length: 16 amino acids. V gave up 1 base and J gave up 5 bases; unmatched junction bases: 8. The CDR3 DNA reads TGTGCCAGCAGCTTAGACGACAGGGGGCGAGTCCACGAGCAGTACTTC. Translating gives CASSLDDRGRVHEQYF.

V is TRBV11-1 and J is TRBJ1-1; TRBD1 matches 7 bases. The V gene's germline CDR1 is SGHAT and CDR2 FQDESV (reference sequence). The CDR3 contains 11 residues. Germline trimming cut 7 bases from V and 8 bases from J; bases unmatched to any gene: 4. Here the CDR3 DNA reads TGTGCCAGCACCAGGACAGGAGAAGCTTTCTTT. Its protein product is CASTRTGEAFF.

The chain links TRBV29-1 to TRBJ2-3, with D perhaps matching TRBD2 (5 bases). With 2 bases removed from V and 3 bases from J, the gap between germline ends came to 9 bases. The CDR3 runs 13 residues. Germline values: CDR1 SQVTM, CDR2 ANQGSEA. The chain's CDR3 is CSVETTRTDTQYF. The CDR3 region has the DNA TGCAGCGTTGAAACTACTAGAACAGATACGCAGTATTTT.

The rearrangement joins TRBV29-1 to TRBJ2-3; 8 positions match TRBD1. CDR1 and CDR2 from the germline V gene are SQVTM and ANQGSEA. V lost 6 bases to trimming and J lost 3 bases; unmatched junction nucleotides: 11. The CDR3 is 15 residues long. The CDR3 protein is CSVFRGREGTDTQYF. DNA of the CDR3: TGCAGCGTCTTCAGGGGGCGGGAAGGAACAGATACGCAGTATTTT.

As concerns this clone: A single base separates this from a much larger clone, so it may be a read error. This chain links TRBV4-3 with TRBJ2-7; the match to TRBD2 covers 10 bases. V dropped 0 bases and J dropped 4; count of bases not matched to a gene: 3. The V gene's germline CDR1 is LGHNA and CDR2 YSLEER. There are 15 residues in the CDR3. This CDR3 reads CASSQDLAGEYEQYF. In DNA, the CDR3 is TGCGCCAGCAGCCAAGATCTAGCGGGGGAGTACGAGCAGTACTTC.

The V and J genes are TRBV9 and TRBJ2-7, with D possibly TRBD1 on 5 matching bases. The CDR3 contains 13 residues. V shed 2 bases and J shed 3 bases, with 9 bases lying between them. CDR1 is SGDLS and CDR2 is YYNGEE in the germline V gene. The CDR3 DNA reads as TGTGCCAGCAGCGTGGACACTTACTACGAGCAGTACTTC. It translates to CASSVDTYYEQYF.